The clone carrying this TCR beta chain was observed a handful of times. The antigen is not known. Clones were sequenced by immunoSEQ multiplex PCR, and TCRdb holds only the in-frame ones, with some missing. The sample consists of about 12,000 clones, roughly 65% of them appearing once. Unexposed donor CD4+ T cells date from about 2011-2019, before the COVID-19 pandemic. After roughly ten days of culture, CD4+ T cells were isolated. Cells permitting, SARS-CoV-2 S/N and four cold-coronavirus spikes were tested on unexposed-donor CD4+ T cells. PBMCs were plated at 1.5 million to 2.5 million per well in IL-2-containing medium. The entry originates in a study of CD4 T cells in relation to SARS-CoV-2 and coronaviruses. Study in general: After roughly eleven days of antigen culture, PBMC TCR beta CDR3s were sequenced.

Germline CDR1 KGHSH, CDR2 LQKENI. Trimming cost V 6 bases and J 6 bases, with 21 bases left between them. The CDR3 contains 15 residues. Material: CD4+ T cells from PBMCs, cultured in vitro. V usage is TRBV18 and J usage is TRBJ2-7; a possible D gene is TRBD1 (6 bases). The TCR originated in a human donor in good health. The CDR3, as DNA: TGTGCCAGCTCCCTAGACAGGTTCCCGGCGGGCGAGCAGTACTTC. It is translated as CASSLDRFPAGEQYF.